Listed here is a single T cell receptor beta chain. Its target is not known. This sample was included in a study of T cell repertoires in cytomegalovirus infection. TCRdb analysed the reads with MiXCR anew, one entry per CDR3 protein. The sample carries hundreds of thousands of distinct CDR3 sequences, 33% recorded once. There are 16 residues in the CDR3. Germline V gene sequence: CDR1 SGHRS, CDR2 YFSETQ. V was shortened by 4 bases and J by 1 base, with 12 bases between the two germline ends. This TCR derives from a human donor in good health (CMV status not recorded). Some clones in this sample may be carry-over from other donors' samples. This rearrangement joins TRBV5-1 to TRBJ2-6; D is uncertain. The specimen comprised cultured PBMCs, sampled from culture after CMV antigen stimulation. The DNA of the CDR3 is TGCGCCAGCAGCCCCCTGTCGAGGTCTGGGGCCAACGTCCTGACTTTC. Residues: CASSPLSRSGANVLTF.